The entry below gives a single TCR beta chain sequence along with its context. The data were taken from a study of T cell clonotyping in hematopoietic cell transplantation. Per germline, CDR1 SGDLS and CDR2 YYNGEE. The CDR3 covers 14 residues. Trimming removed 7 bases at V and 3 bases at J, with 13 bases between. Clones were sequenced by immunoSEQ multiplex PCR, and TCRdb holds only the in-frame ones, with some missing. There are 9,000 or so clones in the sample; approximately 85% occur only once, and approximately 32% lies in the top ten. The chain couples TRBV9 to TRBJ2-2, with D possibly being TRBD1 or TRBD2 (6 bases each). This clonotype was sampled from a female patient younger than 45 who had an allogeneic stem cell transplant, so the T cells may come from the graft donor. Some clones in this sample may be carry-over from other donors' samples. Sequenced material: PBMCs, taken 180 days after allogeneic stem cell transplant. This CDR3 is CASGGPRDTGELFF. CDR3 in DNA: TGTGCCAGCGGGGGGCCGAGGGACACCGGGGAGCTGTTTTTT.